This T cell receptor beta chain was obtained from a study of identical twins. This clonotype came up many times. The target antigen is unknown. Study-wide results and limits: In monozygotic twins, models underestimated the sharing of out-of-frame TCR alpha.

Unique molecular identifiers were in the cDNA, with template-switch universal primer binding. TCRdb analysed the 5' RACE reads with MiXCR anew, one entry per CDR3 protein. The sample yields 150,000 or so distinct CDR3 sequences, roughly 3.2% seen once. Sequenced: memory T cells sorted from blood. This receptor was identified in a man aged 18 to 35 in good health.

The CDR3 sequence is CASSPDRLASSYEQYF. The CDR3 DNA reads TGTGCCAGCAGCCCTGACCGTTTAGCGAGCTCCTACGAGCAGTACTTC. The chain has TRBV6-1 and TRBJ2-7, with D possibly being TRBD2 (5 bases). Germline V lookup: CDR1 MNHNS, CDR2 SASEGT. This CDR3 spans 16 amino acids. V gave up 6 bases and J gave up 0 bases, with 18 bases separating them.